This is a list of T cell receptor beta chains from one sample in a study of glioma-infiltrating T cells. TCRdb reprocessed the multiplex PCR reads via MiXCR and lists one record per CDR3 protein. The table records over 140,000 distinct CDR3 sequences, 30% to 40% of them present only once. Sequenced: glioma tissue, nonneoplastic brain tissue, or PBMCs (not recorded which). All receptors come from a human donor with low-grade glioma or glioblastoma, undergoing nonglioma brain surgery, or in good health (not recorded which). CDR3s include the opening cysteine and the closing phenylalanine or tryptophan.

v_gene,CDR3aa
TRBV28,CASSSSNNPKEVTDTQYF
TRBV5-4,CASSLDQGPNTEAFF
TRBV19,CASSPEQGLYGYTF
TRBV7-3,CASSYGQEKAFF
TRBV4-3,CASSQETGVRTEAFF
TRBV27,CARSLGDNQPQHF
TRBV30,CAWTGLPPGEQYF
TRBV4-3,CASSQDQQEAFF
TRBV7-2,CASSLDADTQYF
TRBV7-2,CASSSRVGSYNEQFF